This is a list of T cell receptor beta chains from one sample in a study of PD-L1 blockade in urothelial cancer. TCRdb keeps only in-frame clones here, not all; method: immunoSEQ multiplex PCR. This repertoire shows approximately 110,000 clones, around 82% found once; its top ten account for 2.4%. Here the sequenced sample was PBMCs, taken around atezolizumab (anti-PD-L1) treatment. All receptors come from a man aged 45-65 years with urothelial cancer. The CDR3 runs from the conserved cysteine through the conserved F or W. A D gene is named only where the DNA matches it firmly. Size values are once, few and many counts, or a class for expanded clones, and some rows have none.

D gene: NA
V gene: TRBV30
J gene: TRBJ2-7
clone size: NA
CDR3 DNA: TGTGCCTGGAGTGTTGCGCAGGGTGACGAGCAGTACTTC
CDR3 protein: CAWSVAQGDEQYF

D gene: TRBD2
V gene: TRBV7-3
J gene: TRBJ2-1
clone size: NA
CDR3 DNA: TGTGCCAGCAGCCCACGGGGGACTAGCGCGTACAATGAGCAGTTCTTC
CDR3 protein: CASSPRGTSAYNEQFF

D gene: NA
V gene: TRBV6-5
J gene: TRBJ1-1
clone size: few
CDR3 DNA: TGTGCCAGCACGGACAGAATGAACACTGAAGCTTTCTTT
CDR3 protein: CASTDRMNTEAFF

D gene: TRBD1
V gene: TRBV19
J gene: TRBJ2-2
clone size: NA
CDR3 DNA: TGTGCCAGTAGGGGGACAGGGAGAACCGGGGAGCTGTTTTTT
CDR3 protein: CASRGTGRTGELFF

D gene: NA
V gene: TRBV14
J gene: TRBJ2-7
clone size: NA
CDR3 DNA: TGTGCCAGCAGCCAAGATCCATCTCAGTCCTACGAGCAGTACTTC
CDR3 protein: CASSQDPSQSYEQYF

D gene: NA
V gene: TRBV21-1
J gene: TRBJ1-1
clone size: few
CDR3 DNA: TGTGCCAGCACCAGGACAGGGGGGGACCCTGAAGCTTTCTTT
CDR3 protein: CASTRTGGDPEAFF

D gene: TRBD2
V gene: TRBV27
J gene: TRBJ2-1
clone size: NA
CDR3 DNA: TGTGCCAGCAGTCTACAGGGACTCGCGGGAGGGGGCCCTTGGGATGAGCAGTTCTTC
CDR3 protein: CASSLQGLAGGGPWDEQFF

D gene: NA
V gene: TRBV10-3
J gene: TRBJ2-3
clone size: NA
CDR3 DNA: TGTGCCATCAGTGTAGGGCAGGGGAGCACAGATACGCAGTATTTT
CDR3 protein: CAISVGQGSTDTQYF

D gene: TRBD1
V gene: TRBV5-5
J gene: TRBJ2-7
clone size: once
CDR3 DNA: TGTGCCAGCAGAGTGGACAGGGGGCTGTTTTACGAGCAGTACTTC
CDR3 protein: CASRVDRGLFYEQYF

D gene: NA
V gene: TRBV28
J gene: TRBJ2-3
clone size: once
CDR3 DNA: TGTGCCAGCAATTCCCGGGAGAATGAAGATACGCAGTATTTT
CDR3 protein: CASNSRENEDTQYF

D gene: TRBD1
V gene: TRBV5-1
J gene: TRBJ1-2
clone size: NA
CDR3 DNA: TGCGCCAGCAGCGACCGGGACAGGGGGGTCTATGGCTACACCTTC
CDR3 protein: CASSDRDRGVYGYTF

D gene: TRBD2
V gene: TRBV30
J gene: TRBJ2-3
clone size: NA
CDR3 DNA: TGTGCCTGGAGGGGCGCGGGAGTTTTCGTTACGCAGTATTTT
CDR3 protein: CAWRGAGVFVTQYF

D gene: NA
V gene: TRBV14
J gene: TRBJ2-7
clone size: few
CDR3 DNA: TGTGCCAGCAGCCAAAGCGGCTACGAGCAGTACTTC
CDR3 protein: CASSQSGYEQYF

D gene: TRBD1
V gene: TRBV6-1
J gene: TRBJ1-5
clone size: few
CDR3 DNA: TGTGCCAGCAGTGACCTCCAGCTCAGGGGGAGCAATCAGCCCCAGCATTTT
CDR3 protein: CASSDLQLRGSNQPQHF

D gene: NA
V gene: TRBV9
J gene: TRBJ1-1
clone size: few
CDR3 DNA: TGTGCCAGCAGCCAGGGGCGTTGGACTGAAGCTTTCTTT
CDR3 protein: CASSQGRWTEAFF

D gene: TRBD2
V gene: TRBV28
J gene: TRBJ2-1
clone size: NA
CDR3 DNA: TGTGCCAGCAGTTCGCCGACTAGCGGGAGATACAATGAGCAGTTCTTC
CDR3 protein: CASSSPTSGRYNEQFF

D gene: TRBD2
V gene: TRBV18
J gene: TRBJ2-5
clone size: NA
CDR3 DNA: TGTGCCAGCTCACCGCGGGAGTCCGGTGAGACCCAGTACTTC
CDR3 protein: CASSPRESGETQYF

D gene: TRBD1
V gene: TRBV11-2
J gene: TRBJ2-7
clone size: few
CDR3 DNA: TGTGCCAGCAGCTTAGTCTACCGGGACAGGCACGACGAGCAGTACTTC
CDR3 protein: CASSLVYRDRHDEQYF

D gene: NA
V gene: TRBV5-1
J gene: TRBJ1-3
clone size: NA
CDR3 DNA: TGCGCCAGCAGCAAGGACAGAGCGGGAAACACCATATATTTT
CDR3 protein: CASSKDRAGNTIYF

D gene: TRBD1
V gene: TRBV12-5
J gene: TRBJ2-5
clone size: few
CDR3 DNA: TGTGCTAGTGGTTTGACCACACCGGGACAGGCCTTCCAAGAGACCCAGTACTTC
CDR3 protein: CASGLTTPGQAFQETQYF

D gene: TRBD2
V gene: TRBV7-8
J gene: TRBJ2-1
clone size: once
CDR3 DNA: TGTGCCAGCAGCTTGGGGACTAGCGGCGGTTGGGAGTTCTTC
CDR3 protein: CASSLGTSGGWEFF

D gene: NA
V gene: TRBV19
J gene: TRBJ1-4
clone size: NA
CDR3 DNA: TGTGCCAGCCGGGGAATCGTAAGTGAAAAACTGTTTTTT
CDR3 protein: CASRGIVSEKLFF

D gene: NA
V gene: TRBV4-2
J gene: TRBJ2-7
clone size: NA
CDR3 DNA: TGTGCCAGCAGCCAAGTCGGCGAGCGGTATAACAACGAGCAGTACTTC
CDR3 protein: CASSQVGERYNNEQYF

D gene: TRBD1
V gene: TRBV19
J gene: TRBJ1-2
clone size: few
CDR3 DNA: TGTGCCAGTAGTCCCCGGGACAGGGGAAACTATGGCTACACCTTC
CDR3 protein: CASSPRDRGNYGYTF

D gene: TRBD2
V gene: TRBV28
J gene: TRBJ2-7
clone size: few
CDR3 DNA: TGTGCCAGCAGCCCGCTCCGATCAAGCGGGAGCTCCTACGAGCAGTACTTC
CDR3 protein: CASSPLRSSGSSYEQYF

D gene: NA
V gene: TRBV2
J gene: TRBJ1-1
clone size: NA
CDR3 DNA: TGTGCCAGCAGCGCAGCGACCATGAACACTGAAGCTTTCTTT
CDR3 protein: CASSAATMNTEAFF

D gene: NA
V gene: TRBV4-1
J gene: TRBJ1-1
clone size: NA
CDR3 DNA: TGCGCCAGCAGCCAAGTTCTTTTGCGCAAGAGGATGAACACTGAAGCTTTCTTT
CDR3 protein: CASSQVLLRKRMNTEAFF

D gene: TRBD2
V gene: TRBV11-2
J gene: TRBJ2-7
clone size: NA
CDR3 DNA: TGTGCCAGCAGCCTCGTCACTAGCGGCCCCTCCTACGAGCAGTACTTC
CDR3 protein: CASSLVTSGPSYEQYF

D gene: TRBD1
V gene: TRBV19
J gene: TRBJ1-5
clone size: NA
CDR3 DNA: TGTGCCAGTAGTAGGGACAGGGGTACCCAGCCCCAGCATTTT
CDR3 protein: CASSRDRGTQPQHF

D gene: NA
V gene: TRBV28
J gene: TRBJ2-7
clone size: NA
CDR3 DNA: TGTGCCAGCAACTCGGGCGGGATAGGCGAGCAGTACTTC
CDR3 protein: CASNSGGIGEQYF

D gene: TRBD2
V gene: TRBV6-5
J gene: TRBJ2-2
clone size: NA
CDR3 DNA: TGTGCCAGCAGCTCCGGGACTAGAGGTACCGGGGAGCTGTTTTTT
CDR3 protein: CASSSGTRGTGELFF

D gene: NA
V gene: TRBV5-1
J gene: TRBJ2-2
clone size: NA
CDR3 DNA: TGCGCCAGCGGGGGCGGAGGGAACACCGGGGAGCTGTTTTTT
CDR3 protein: CASGGGGNTGELFF

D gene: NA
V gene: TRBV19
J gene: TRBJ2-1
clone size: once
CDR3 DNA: TGTGCCAGTAGTACCTCGAGGAGGGGCGCCTACAATGAGCAGTTCTTC
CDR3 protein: CASSTSRRGAYNEQFF

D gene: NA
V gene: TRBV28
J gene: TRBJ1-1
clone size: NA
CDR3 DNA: TGTGCCAGCAGTTTACAGGGAGGAAAGCCTGAAGCTTTCTTT
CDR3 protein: CASSLQGGKPEAFF

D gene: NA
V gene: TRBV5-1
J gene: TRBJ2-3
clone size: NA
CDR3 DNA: TGCGCCAGCAGCTTGCCAACGGAGAGGAGCACAGATACGCAGTATTTT
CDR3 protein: CASSLPTERSTDTQYF

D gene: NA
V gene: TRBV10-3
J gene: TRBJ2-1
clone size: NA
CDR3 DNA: TGTGCCATCAGGACTAGTGGCCCTCTAGGCAATGAGCAGTTCTTC
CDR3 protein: CAIRTSGPLGNEQFF

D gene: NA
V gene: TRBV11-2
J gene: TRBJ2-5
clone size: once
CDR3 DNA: TGTGCCAGCAGCTTAGGGGGGGTAAATGGAGAGACCCAGTACTTC
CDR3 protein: CASSLGGVNGETQYF

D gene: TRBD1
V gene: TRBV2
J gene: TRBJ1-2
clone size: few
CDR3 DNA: TGTGCCAGCAGGGCCGACAGGGGGGGAGGCTATGGCTACACCTTC
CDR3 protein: CASRADRGGGYGYTF

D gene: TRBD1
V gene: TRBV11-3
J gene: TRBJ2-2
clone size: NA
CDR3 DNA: TGTGCCAGCAGCTTAGGACAGGGAACGAGCACCGGGGAGCTGTTTTTT
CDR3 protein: CASSLGQGTSTGELFF

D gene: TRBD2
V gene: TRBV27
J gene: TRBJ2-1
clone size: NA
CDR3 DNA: TGTGCCAGCAGTAAGCGGGAAGGCGGGAGGTCAAATGAGCAGTTCTTC
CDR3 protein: CASSKREGGRSNEQFF

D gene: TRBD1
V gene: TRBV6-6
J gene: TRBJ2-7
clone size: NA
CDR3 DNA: TGTGCCACCACCGGGACAGGGGACGACGAGCAGTACTTC
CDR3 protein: CATTGTGDDEQYF

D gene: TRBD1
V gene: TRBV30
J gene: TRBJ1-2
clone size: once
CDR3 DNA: TGTGCCAGGCAGGACAGGGCGGCGGGCTACACCTTC
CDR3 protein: CARQDRAAGYTF